The sequence of this T cell receptor beta chain was determined in a study of blood T cell repertoires in COVID-19. The CDR3 extends over 15 amino acids. Per the germline V gene, CDR1 is ENHRY and CDR2 is SYGVKD. V was pared by 0 bases and J by 6 bases, with 6 bases of the junction left unmatched. Libraries were prepared by immunoSEQ multiplex PCR; TCRdb keeps only in-frame clonotypes and omits some of them. The table shows tens of thousands of clones, with about 86% occurring only once. This receptor was taken from a human donor in a cohort sampled during active COVID-19. Sequencing input: peripheral blood. The rearrangement links TRBV10-3 to TRBJ2-7; 9 bases agree with TRBD2. The CDR3 reads CAISESVAGGREQYF. The CDR3 nucleotides read TGTGCCATCAGTGAGTCTGTGGCGGGGGGGCGCGAGCAGTACTTC.